This T cell receptor beta chain comes out of a study of blood T cell repertoires in COVID-19. Study in general: The study drew acute and convalescent COVID-19 samples from the United States, Italy and Spain.

In germline, CDR1 is SGHRS, CDR2 YFSETQ. V trimming: 4 bases; J trimming: 5 bases; junction bases outside the gene matches: 3. The CDR3 covers 15 residues. In the original processing: Estimated nucleated cell counts came from reference gene primer amplification. Repertoires were generated with immunoSEQ multiplex PCR, while TCRdb's copy carries only in-frame clones and drops some. For V, J and clone size, that table is used; D and trimming come from the DNA. Found here are about 350,000 clones, more than 85% of them singletons; the top ten hold more than 0.9%. The chain uses TRBV5-1 and TRBJ2-5, with 15 positions matching TRBD2. This TCR derives from a woman aged 25 to 45 who had recovered from COVID-19. Sequenced: PBMCs or T cells enriched from blood (not recorded which). The CDR3 protein is CASSPGTSGGETQYF. The CDR3 DNA follows: TGCGCCAGCAGCCCAGGGACTAGCGGGGGGGAGACCCAGTACTTC.